Listed here are 9 T cell receptor beta chains from one sample, sequenced in a study of T-cell memory formation after mild COVID-19. TCRdb reprocessed the 5' RACE reads with MiXCR, giving one entry per CDR3 protein. The sample gives approximately 260,000 distinct CDR3 sequences, roughly 17% of which show up once; roughly 23% is in the top ten. What was sequenced was PBMCs or a T cell subset sorted from them (not recorded which). The receptors were sampled from a man aged 18 to 30 who had mild COVID-19 (a few samples of this study predate the infection). Cell type and time point are not known.

This clonotype has a count of ten or more. One junction end does not reproduce the germline sequence, and a read error may be involved. V usage is TRBV5-1 and J usage is TRBJ2-5, with TRBD2 as a possible D gene (5 bases). Germline-derived CDR1 and CDR2 are SGHRS and YFSETQ. The CDR3 consists of 14 residues. CDR3 region: CASSLGGSQETQYF. The CDR3 DNA reads as TGTGCCAGCAGCTTAGGAGGAAGCCAAGAGACCCAGTACTTC.

V is TRBV7-9 and J is TRBJ1-2; no reliable D call. This CDR3 region has 14 residues. Trimming removed 1 base at V and 4 bases at J, with 10 bases between. Looked up from germline, CDR1 is SEHNR and CDR2 is FQNEAQ (reference sequence). CDR3 sequence reads: CASSLGFAVYGYTF. The CDR3 DNA reads TGTGCCAGCAGCTTAGGGTTTGCGGTCTATGGCTACACCTTC.

The chain has TRBV7-2 and TRBJ2-1, with 13 bases matching TRBD2. CDR3 size: 19 residues. V trimming: 4 bases; J trimming: 4 bases; junction bases outside the gene matches: 13. Germline loops: CDR1 SGHTA, CDR2 FQGNSA. For the CDR3, the DNA is TGTGCCAGCAGCTCCATAAACCGGCCGGGACTAGCGGGGTACAATGAGCAGTTCTTC. This gives the protein CASSSINRPGLAGYNEQFF.

The sample holds a few counts of this clonotype. The J gene is TRBJ2-3, the V gene TRBV7-2; 7 bases map to TRBD1. V was pared by 1 base and J by 4 bases, with 8 bases of the junction left unmatched. The CDR3 totals 16 residues. Germline CDR1 and CDR2: SGHTA and FQGNSA. The DNA for the CDR3 is TGTGCCAGCAGCTTAGGAGGGACAGTAGGATCAGATACGCAGTATTTT. Translation: CASSLGGTVGSDTQYF.

The rearrangement links TRBV2 to TRBJ1-4; maybe TRBD1 (6 bases). V lost 8 bases and J 0 bases, leaving 13 bases between the germline ends. Germline CDR1 SNHLY, CDR2 FYNNEI. The CDR3 consists of 15 residues. The CDR3 reads CASLRKGATNEKLFF. The CDR3 DNA sequence: TGTGCCAGCTTACGCAAGGGGGCAACTAATGAAAAACTGTTTTTT.

This sequence joins TRBV6-6 and TRBJ1-1; D is undetermined. The V end was cut by 2 bases, the J end by 9 bases, with 13 bases between. CDR3 size: 13 residues. Germline-derived CDR1 and CDR2 are MNHNY and SVGAGI (reference sequence). CDR3 coding DNA: TGTGCCAGCAGTTACGGGGATCGGCAGCAAGCTTTCTTT. It specifies CASSYGDRQQAFF.

For the CDR3, the DNA is TGTGCCAGCAGCCCTGGACAGGCTGTAGAGACCCAGTACTTC. Amino acid sequence: CASSPGQAVETQYF. This rearrangement joins TRBV7-9 to TRBJ2-5; TRBD1 aligns across 7 bases. The CDR3 extends over 14 amino acids. V dropped 5 bases and J dropped 4; count of bases not matched to a gene: 7. CDR1 is SEHNR and CDR2 is FQNEAQ in the germline V gene (reference sequence).

The chain links TRBV10-2 to TRBJ2-7; 11 bases are shared with TRBD2. The CDR3 totals 15 residues. The germline gives CDR1 WSHSY, CDR2 SAAADI. The trim removed 5 bases at V and 3 bases at J, leaving 6 bases unmatched. The CDR3 protein is CASSFLAGGNYEQYV. CDR3 DNA sequence: TGCGCCAGCAGTTTTCTAGCGGGGGGCAACTACGAGCAGTACGTC.

This clonotype was found a few times. CDR3 in DNA: TGTGCCAGCAGCTTAGGGACATCGGAGACCCAGTACTTC. Translating it yields CASSLGTSETQYF. The rearrangement links TRBV11-2 to TRBJ2-5, with D perhaps matching TRBD1 (5 bases). This CDR3 region has 13 residues. V was cut by 1 base and J by 5 bases, with 8 bases left in between. Germline V gives CDR1 SGHAT, CDR2 FQNNGV.